The T cell receptor (beta chain) described here comes from a study of shared clonotypes between healthy human individuals. Sequencing used immunoSEQ multiplex PCR; TCRdb keeps in-frame clones, though not all of them. The sample consists of millions of clones, approximately 94% of them appearing once. The CDR3 contains 16 residues. Germline V gene data show CDR1 as MGHRA and CDR2 as YSYEKL. V was clipped by 7 bases and J by 1 base, with 18 bases between them. Terminally differentiated effector memory CD45RA+ cells were left out of the naive CD8 fraction, which was CD45RO-negative and positively selected for CCR7.

The receptor comes from a man aged 18 to 29 in good health. Some clones in this sample may be carry-over from other donors' samples. Sequenced: naive CD8+ T cells from PBMCs. This sequence joins TRBV4-1 and TRBJ2-3; weak D call: TRBD2 (5 bases). CDR3 coding DNA: TGCGCCAGCATCGCCTCGTGGGAAGCGGGCACAGATACGCAGTATTTT. Protein: CASIASWEAGTDTQYF.